Listed here are 10 T cell receptor beta chains from one sample, sequenced in a study of T cell repertoires in cytomegalovirus infection. TCRdb called the reads again in MiXCR, with one record for every CDR3 protein. This sample carries approximately 1,000,000 distinct CDR3 sequences, approximately 30% of them seen once, and the ten largest clones take around an eighth. These TCRs' antigens remain unknown. The starting material was cultured CD8+ T cells from PBMCs, obtained from culture after CMV antigen stimulation. These receptors came from a human donor in good health (CMV status not recorded). Some clones in this sample may be carry-over from other donors' samples.

This chain connects TRBV7-9 to TRBJ2-2; TRBD1 aligns across 10 bases. The CDR3 is made up of 17 amino acids. Trimming at V came to 4 bases and at J to 0 bases, leaving 5 bases not matched to a gene. Germline V CDR1 and CDR2: SEHNR, FQNEAQ (reference sequence). CDR3 in amino acids: CASSWDRGRSNTGELFF. Written as DNA, the CDR3 is TGTGCCAGCAGCTGGGACAGGGGTCGTTCGAACACCGGGGAGCTGTTTTTT.

The chain is built from TRBV4-1 and TRBJ2-1; maybe TRBD2 (5 bases). V lost 0 bases and J 6 bases, leaving 12 bases between the germline ends. The CDR3 runs 15 residues. The germline V gene has CDR1 MGHRA and CDR2 YSYEKL. CDR3 sequence reads: CASSQEDLAPNEQFF. CDR3 bases: TGCGCCAGCAGCCAAGAAGATCTAGCCCCCAATGAGCAGTTCTTC.

The genes are TRBV20-1 and TRBJ2-5; 7 nucleotides align to TRBD1. The CDR3 has 12 residues. The junction had 3 bases not matched to a gene; V was cut back by 6 bases and J by 2 bases. The germline V gene has CDR1 DFQATT and CDR2 SNEGSKA (reference sequence). For the CDR3, the DNA is TGCAGTGCCTCGGACAGGCAAGAGACCCAGTACTTC. It codes for CSASDRQETQYF.

This sequence joins TRBV5-4 and TRBJ1-1, with 7 bases that match TRBD1. J was trimmed by 0 bases and V by 4 bases; bases with no gene match: 6. CDR3 length: 15 amino acids. Germline CDR1 SGHNT, CDR2 YYREEE (reference sequence). The CDR3 reads CASSPSGQMNTEAFF. As DNA, the CDR3 is TGTGCCAGCAGCCCTTCGGGACAGATGAACACTGAAGCTTTCTTT.

This chain uses TRBV29-1 with TRBJ1-1, with D unclear. CDR1 is SQVTM and CDR2 is ANQGSEA in the germline V gene. There are 11 residues in the CDR3. With 7 bases removed from V and 4 bases from J, the gap between germline ends came to 10 bases. In DNA form, the CDR3 reads TGCAGCGCCTGGACCGGCACTGAAGCTTTCTTT. Its protein product is CSAWTGTEAFF.

At least ten counts were recorded for this clonotype. The chain is built from TRBV7-3 and TRBJ2-3; D unresolved. Germline CDR1 SGHTA, CDR2 FQGTGA. Between the trimmed V and J ends, which lost 1 base and 5 bases, there was a span of 16 bases. The CDR3 runs 16 residues. The DNA for the CDR3 is TGTGCCAGCAGCTTAAGGCCGGCCAACCCCAGAGATACGCAGTATTTT. Translation: CASSLRPANPRDTQYF.

The V gene is TRBV2, the J gene TRBJ2-7; maybe TRBD2 (5 bases). The CDR3 is made up of 13 amino acids. The V gene's germline CDR1 is SNHLY and CDR2 FYNNEI. The V end was cut by 6 bases, the J end by 2 bases, with 11 bases between. The chain's CDR3 is CASRGEGTYEQYV. In nucleotides, the CDR3 is TGTGCCAGCAGGGGTGAGGGAACCTACGAGCAGTACGTC.

At least ten counts were recorded for this clonotype. This chain uses TRBV7-8 with TRBJ2-3; the match to TRBD1 covers 7 bases. The CDR3 runs to 14 residues. The germline gives CDR1 SGHVS, CDR2 FQNEAQ. V gave up 1 base and J gave up 6 bases; unmatched junction bases: 4. CDR3 region: CASSLGGGGDTQYF. As DNA, the CDR3 is TGTGCCAGCAGCTTAGGAGGGGGCGGGGATACGCAGTATTTT.

The chain couples TRBV20-1 to TRBJ2-7, with D maybe TRBD1 (6 bases). Trimming removed 0 bases at V and 6 bases at J, with 12 bases between. CDR1 DFQATT and CDR2 SNEGSKA come from the germline V gene (reference sequence). The CDR3 contains 13 residues. In DNA form, the CDR3 reads TGCAGTGCTAGAGACCAGGGGAAGGGCGAGCAGTACGTC. Translation: CSARDQGKGEQYV.

The chain is built from TRBV7-9 and TRBJ1-1; D is perhaps TRBD1 (5 bases). Germline V gives CDR1 SEHNR, CDR2 FQNEAQ (reference sequence). This CDR3 is built from 14 residues. V lost 3 bases and J lost 4, with 12 bases in between. The CDR3 reads CASSFDSTPTEAFF. CDR3 in DNA: TGTGCCAGCAGCTTCGACAGCACGCCCACTGAAGCTTTCTTT. Full variable domain (remainder filled in from reference TRBV7-9 and TRBJ1-1): DTGVSQNPRHKITKRGQNVTFRCDPISEHNRLYWYRQTLGQGPEFLTYFQNEAQLEKSRLLSDRFSAERPKGSFSTLEIQRTEQGDSAMYLCASSFDSTPTEAFFGQGTRLTVV.